A single T cell receptor (beta chain) is shown here with its context. Per the original methods: Amplification of reference gene primers was used by the study to estimate nucleated cell counts. Assay: immunoSEQ multiplex PCR; the TCRdb copy retains only in-frame clones and omits some. From that table come the V and J calls and clone size; the DNA was used to work out D and trimming. The table lists about 63,000 clones, 85% to 90% of them singletons. In germline, CDR1 is LGHNA, CDR2 YSLEER. CDR3 length: 15 amino acids. V lost 4 bases and J lost 7; bases outside the gene matches: 8. This entry is derived from a study of blood T cell repertoires in COVID-19.

The chain uses TRBV4-3 and TRBJ1-1, with 11 bases that match TRBD1. This sequence originates from a man between 50 and 59 years old with active COVID-19. The sample was peripheral blood. CDR3 in DNA: TGCGCCAGCAGCCTGGACAGGGGGCTGAGGGTTGAAGCTTTCTTT. Amino acids: CASSLDRGLRVEAFF.